The clone carrying this T cell receptor beta chain was detected a few times. The target antigen is unknown. Germline V gene data show CDR1 as SGHTA and CDR2 as FQGNSA. The CDR3 is 12 amino acids. V lost 5 bases and J lost 6; bases outside the gene matches: 2. Amplification used 60 Vbeta primers and 13 Jbeta primers. Produced via immunoSEQ multiplex PCR; TCRdb's table is partial and in-frame only. There are 150,000 to 180,000 clones in the sample; 80% occur only once, and 5.6% lies in the top ten. The data were taken from a study of cytomegalovirus exposure and HLA in healthy donors. Study-level information: Out of 150 million to 200 million T cells, an earlier analysis found over 100 million unique TCR beta sequences in total.

Overall study findings and caveats: Most CMV-associated TCR beta chains appeared HLA-restricted in a later analysis. The classifier reportedly diagnosed cytomegalovirus status with high sensitivity and specificity.

The clonotype comes from a middle-aged woman in good health and CMV-seropositive. The V and J genes are TRBV7-2 and TRBJ2-7; 9 positions match TRBD1. Sequencing was done on a sample of PBMCs. For the CDR3, the DNA is TGTGCCAGCAGCCGGACAGGGGTCGAGCAGTACTTC. Translating gives CASSRTGVEQYF.